One and the same sample provided the 5 T cell receptor beta chains below, sequenced in a study of T-cell reconstitution after alpha-beta-depleted transplantation in children. Unique molecular identifiers were used in preparing the TCRbeta library. TCRdb processed the PCR reads anew with MiXCR; each CDR3 protein has one entry. The data contain fewer than 550,000 distinct CDR3 sequences, 10% to 12% of them singletons. Sequences were derived from PBMCs, mostly from graft donor cells, sampled 180 days after TCRalphabeta/CD19-depleted stem cell transplant. The receptors shown here come from a female patient aged 2-15 years who had a stem cell transplant for aplastic anemia, so the T cells may come from the graft donor.

V is TRBV28 and J is TRBJ2-3, with 7 bases matching TRBD1. CDR3 length: 15 amino acids. V gave up 6 bases and J gave up 1 base; unmatched junction bases: 7. From germline, CDR1 is MDHEN and CDR2 SYDVKM. CDR3 sequence reads: CASRPGTAGTDTQYF. In DNA form, the CDR3 reads TGTGCCAGCAGACCCGGGACAGCAGGCACAGATACGCAGTATTTT.

This clonotype has just a few counts. The chain joins TRBV20-1 to TRBJ1-5, with D maybe TRBD1 (5 bases). Deletions cut 7 bases from V and 2 bases from J, with 18 bases between. Germline CDR1 reads DFQATT; CDR2 reads SNEGSKA (reference sequence). The CDR3 is 15 amino acids. CDR3 DNA: TGCAGTGGAGTGGGGCCGGGGTTGGGCAATCAGCCCCAGCATTTT. Protein: CSGVGPGLGNQPQHF.

This clonotype has just a few counts. The V and J genes are TRBV7-3 and TRBJ1-1; 7 nucleotides line up with TRBD1. This CDR3 is built from 13 residues. Trimming at V came to 5 bases and at J to 4 bases, leaving 4 bases not matched to a gene. The germline gives CDR1 SGHTA, CDR2 FQGTGA. The CDR3 DNA is TGTGCCAGCAGCGCCGACAGGGTCACTGAAGCTTTCTTT. Its protein is CASSADRVTEAFF. Full variable domain (missing parts from reference TRBV7-3 and TRBJ1-1): GAGVSQTPSNKVTEKGKYVELRCDPISGHTALYWYRQSLGQGPEFLIYFQGTGAADDSGLPNDRFFAVRPEGSVSTLKIQRTERGDSAVYLCASSADRVTEAFFGQGTRLTVV.

The chain couples TRBV11-2 to TRBJ2-2, with 8 bases aligning to TRBD2. CDR3 size: 15 residues. The V and J ends lost 5 bases and 4 bases, in that order; junction bases with no gene match: 6. CDR1 is SGHAT and CDR2 is FQNNGV in the germline V gene. The CDR3 DNA sequence: TGTGCCAGCAGCACCGGGACTAGAACCACCGGGGAGCTGTTTTTT. Its protein product is CASSTGTRTTGELFF.

This clonotype has more than one count but fewer than ten. This chain links TRBV20-1 with TRBJ2-3; 9 nucleotides match TRBD2. The junction had 8 bases not matched to a gene; V was cut back by 2 bases and J by 8 bases. The CDR3 contains 14 residues. The germline V gene encodes CDR1 DFQATT and CDR2 SNEGSKA (reference sequence). The CDR3 DNA is TGCAGTGCTAGAAAAGGGTCAGCGGGGGGTACGCAGTATTTT. Translated, it gives CSARKGSAGGTQYF.